This T cell receptor (beta chain) was captured in a study of T cells in Graves' hyperthyroidism and ophthalmopathy. Reasons for excluding patients were uncontrolled infection, other autoimmune disease, pregnancy or lactation. The source of the PBMCs was roughly 10 ml of fresh peripheral blood. The CDR3 sequence is 16 residues long. Germline loops: CDR1 SGHNT, CDR2 YENEEA. With V trimmed by 5 bases and J by 2 bases, 11 bases remained unmatched. RNA transcripts were the template for amplifying TCR beta CDR3 regions. Using the HTBI primer set, a first-round RT-PCR was run on the TCR CDR3. TCRdb ran MiXCR on the multiplex PCR reads and lists one entry per CDR3 protein. The data hold about 500,000 distinct CDR3 sequences, with around 15% observed a single time. Points on this clonotype: The antigen is unknown.

Study-wide results and limits: Peripheral blood also featured most of the thyroid clonotypes expanded above 0.001. A median around 6.8 months before onset, the model predicted ophthalmopathy.

The clonotype comes from a woman aged 18-35 years with Graves' hyperthyroidism. The specimen was blood. This chain connects TRBV11-3 to TRBJ1-2, with 7 bases aligning to TRBD1. The CDR3 protein is CASSTGTALPNYGYTF. The CDR3 bases are TGTGCCAGCAGCACCGGGACAGCACTTCCCAACTATGGCTACACCTTC.